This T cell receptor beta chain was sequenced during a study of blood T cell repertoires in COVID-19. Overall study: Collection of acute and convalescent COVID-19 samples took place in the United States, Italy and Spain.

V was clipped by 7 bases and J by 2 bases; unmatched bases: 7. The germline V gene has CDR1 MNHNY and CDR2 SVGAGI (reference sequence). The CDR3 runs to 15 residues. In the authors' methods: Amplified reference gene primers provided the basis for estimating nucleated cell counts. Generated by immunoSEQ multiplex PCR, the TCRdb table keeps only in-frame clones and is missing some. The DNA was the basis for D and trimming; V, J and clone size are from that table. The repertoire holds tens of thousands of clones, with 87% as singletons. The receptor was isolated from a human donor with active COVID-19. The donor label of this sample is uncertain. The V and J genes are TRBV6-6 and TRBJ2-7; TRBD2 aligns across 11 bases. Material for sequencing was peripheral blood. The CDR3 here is CASKTGTSGTYEQYF. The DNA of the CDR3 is TGTGCCAGCAAAACCGGGACTAGCGGAACCTACGAGCAGTACTTC.